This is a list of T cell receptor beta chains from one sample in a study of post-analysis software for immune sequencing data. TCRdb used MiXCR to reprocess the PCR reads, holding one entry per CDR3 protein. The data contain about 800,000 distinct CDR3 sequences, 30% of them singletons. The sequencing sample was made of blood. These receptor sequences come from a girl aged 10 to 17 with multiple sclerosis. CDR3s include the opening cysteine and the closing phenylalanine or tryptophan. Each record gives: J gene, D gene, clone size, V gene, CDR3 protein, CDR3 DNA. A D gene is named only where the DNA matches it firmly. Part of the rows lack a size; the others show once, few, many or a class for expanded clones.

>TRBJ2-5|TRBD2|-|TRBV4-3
CASSQDGLAGGQETQYF
TGCGCCAGCAGCCAAGATGGCCTAGCGGGAGGCCAAGAGACCCAGTACTTC
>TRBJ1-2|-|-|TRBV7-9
CANEAGYGYTF
TGTGCCAACGAGGCCGGCTATGGCTACACCTTC
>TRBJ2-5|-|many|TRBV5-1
CASSLDAGETQYF
TGCGCCAGCAGCTTGGACGCAGGAGAGACCCAGTACTTC
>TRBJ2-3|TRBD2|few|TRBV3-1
CASSQDPPSGGWRDTQYF
TGTGCCAGCAGCCAAGATCCCCCTAGCGGGGGCTGGAGGGATACGCAGTATTTT
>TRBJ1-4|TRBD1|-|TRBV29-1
CSGEDRVQEKLFF
TGCAGCGGTGAGGACAGGGTACAAGAAAAACTGTTTTTT
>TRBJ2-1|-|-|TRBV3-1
CASIGQGGNEQFF
TGTGCCAGCATTGGGCAGGGTGGCAATGAGCAGTTCTTC
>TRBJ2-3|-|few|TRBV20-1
CSASRGTAISSTDTQYF
TGCAGTGCTAGTCGGGGGACAGCCATTTCTAGCACAGATACGCAGTATTTT
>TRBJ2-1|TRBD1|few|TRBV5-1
CASILTPGTGVGNEQFF
TGCGCCAGCATCCTTACTCCCGGGACAGGGGTCGGCAATGAGCAGTTCTTC
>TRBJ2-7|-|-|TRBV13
CASSPSRGPGTYEQYF
TGTGCCAGCAGCCCCTCGAGGGGCCCAGGAACCTACGAGCAGTACTTC
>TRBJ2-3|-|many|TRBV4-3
CASSQDIAGTQYF
TGCGCCAGCAGCCAAGATATTGCAGGCACGCAGTATTTT
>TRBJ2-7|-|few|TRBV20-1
CSARGPGHLLYEQYF
TGCAGTGCTAGGGGCCCGGGACACTTACTCTACGAGCAGTACTTC
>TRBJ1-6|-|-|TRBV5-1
CASSPGGDAYSPPHF
TGCGCCAGCAGCCCCGGCGGAGACGCCTATTCACCCCCCCACTTT
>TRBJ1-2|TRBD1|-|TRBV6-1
CASRQGLNYGYTF
TGTGCCAGCCGACAGGGATTGAACTATGGCTACACCTTC
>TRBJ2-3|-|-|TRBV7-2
CASSAQPPGSTDTQYF
TGTGCCAGCAGCGCCCAGCCTCCGGGCAGCACAGATACGCAGTATTTT
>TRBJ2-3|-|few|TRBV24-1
CATSDRGRTDTQYF
TGTGCCACCAGTGACAGGGGACGCACAGATACGCAGTATTTT
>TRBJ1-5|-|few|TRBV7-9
CASSLQGKPQHF
TGTGCCAGCAGCTTGCAGGGGAAGCCCCAGCATTTT
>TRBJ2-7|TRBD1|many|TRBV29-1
CSVGQGQGRNEQYF
TGCAGCGTCGGCCAGGGACAGGGGAGGAACGAGCAGTACTTC
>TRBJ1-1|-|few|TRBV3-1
CASSHQDRNTEAFF
TGTGCCAGCAGCCACCAGGACAGAAACACTGAAGCTTTCTTT
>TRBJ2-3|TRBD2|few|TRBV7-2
CASRTRLAGTDTQYF
TGTGCCAGCAGGACGAGACTAGCGGGCACAGATACGCAGTATTTT
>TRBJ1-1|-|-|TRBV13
CASSQGSALNTEAFF
TGTGCCAGCAGCCAAGGGTCTGCATTGAACACTGAAGCTTTCTTT
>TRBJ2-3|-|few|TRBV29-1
CSFALTGWDTQYF
TGCAGCTTCGCACTCACCGGATGGGATACGCAGTATTTT
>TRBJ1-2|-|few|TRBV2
CASSRPAGRDYGYTF
TGTGCCAGCAGCCGCCCAGCGGGGCGCGACTATGGCTACACCTTC
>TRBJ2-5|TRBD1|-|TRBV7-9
CASSEDRGLETQYF
TGTGCCAGCAGCGAAGACAGGGGGCTAGAGACCCAGTACTTC
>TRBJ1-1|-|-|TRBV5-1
CASSPAGTTEAFF
TGCGCCAGCAGCCCTGCAGGGACCACTGAAGCTTTCTTT
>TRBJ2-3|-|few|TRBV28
CASSQGWNTQYF
TGTGCCAGCAGTCAAGGGTGGAATACGCAGTATTTT
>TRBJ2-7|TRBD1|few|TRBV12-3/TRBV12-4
CASRKGQGVIEQYF
TGTGCCAGCAGGAAAGGACAGGGGGTCATTGAGCAGTACTTC
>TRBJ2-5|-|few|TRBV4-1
CASSQGGYQETQYF
TGCGCCAGCAGCCAAGGAGGGTACCAAGAGACCCAGTACTTC
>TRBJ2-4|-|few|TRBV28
CASSLQGGSNIQYF
TGTGCCAGCAGTCTGCAGGGGGGTTCAAACATTCAGTACTTC
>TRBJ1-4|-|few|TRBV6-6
CASSINEKLFF
TGTGCCAGCAGTATCAATGAAAAACTGTTTTTT
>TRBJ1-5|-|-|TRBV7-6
CANSLDSNQPQHF
TGTGCCAACAGCCTTGATAGCAATCAGCCCCAGCATTTT
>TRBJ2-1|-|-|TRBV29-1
CSAVGWNEQFF
TGCAGCGCCGTAGGGTGGAATGAGCAGTTCTTC